One and the same sample provided the 13 T cell receptor beta chains below, sequenced in a study of blood T cell repertoires in COVID-19. This table comes from immunoSEQ multiplex PCR, and its TCRdb copy is limited to in-frame clones, with some not included. The data hold approximately 250,000 clones, with around 90% observed a single time. The material sequenced was peripheral blood. The receptors shown here come from a man aged 25 to 40 with COVID-19, enrolled during active disease.

As to this clone: The identical CDR3 is also encoded by other nucleotide sequences in the sample. The rearrangement joins TRBV6-1 to TRBJ1-2; D is unresolved. The V and J ends lost 3 bases and 4 bases respectively, with 9 bases between them. CDR1 and CDR2 (germline): MNHNS, SASEGT. This CDR3 region has 13 residues. The CDR3 coding sequence is TGTGCCAGCAGTGAGGCGGGAACCTATGGCTACACCTTC. Protein sequence: CASSEAGTYGYTF.

The chain recombines TRBV2 with TRBJ1-4, with TRBD1 as a possible D gene (5 bases). CDR1 is SNHLY and CDR2 is FYNNEI in the germline V gene. The V gene lost 5 bases and the J gene lost 8 bases, with 12 bases spanning the gap. The CDR3 is 13 amino acids. This chain's CDR3 is CASSTGTQEKLFF. The DNA for the CDR3 is TGTGCCAGCAGTACCGGGACTCAAGAAAAACTGTTTTTT.

The chain has TRBV6-5 and TRBJ1-2; 9 bases line up with TRBD1. Germline V gene data show CDR1 as MNHEY and CDR2 as SVGAGI. With 6 bases clipped from V and 4 bases from J, the junction kept 6 bases outside the gene matches. The CDR3 covers 14 residues. Written as DNA, the CDR3 is TGTGCCAGCAGCGCGGACAGGGGTCTCTATGGCTACACCTTC. This encodes CASSADRGLYGYTF.

The chain couples TRBV30 to TRBJ2-5; 8 bases map to TRBD1. V was clipped by 6 bases and J by 5 bases; unmatched bases: 8. The CDR3 covers 13 residues. CDR1 is GTSNPN and CDR2 is SVGIG in the germline V gene (reference sequence). The CDR3 DNA is TGTGCCTGCGACGACAGGGGCCCGGAGACCCAGTACTTC. The encoded protein is CACDDRGPETQYF. Together with reference TRBV30 and TRBJ2-5, the CDR3 gives the full variable domain: SQTIHQWPATLVQPVGSPLSLECTVEGTSNPNLYWYRQAAGRGLQLLFYSVGIGQISSEVPQNLSASRPQDRQFILSSKKLLLSDSGFYLCACDDRGPETQYFGPGTRLLVL.

The J gene is TRBJ2-5, the V gene TRBV7-6; tentative D call: TRBD1 (5 bases). V lost 0 bases and J lost 2, with 16 bases in between. Looked up from germline, CDR1 is SGHVS and CDR2 is FNYEAQ. The CDR3 consists of 17 residues. The DNA of the CDR3 is TGTGCCAGCAGCTTAGCGCAGCAGGGCTTGAGGCAAGAGACCCAGTACTTC. It is translated as CASSLAQQGLRQETQYF.

V gene TRBV27 combines with J gene TRBJ2-1; 12 bases line up with TRBD2. CDR1 and CDR2 (germline): MNHEY, SMNVEV (reference sequence). V trimming: 5 bases; J trimming: 1 base; junction bases outside the gene matches: 6. CDR3 length equals 17 residues. CDR3 nucleotides: TGTGCCAGCAGTCTAGCGGGGGGGATCCGTTCCTACAATGAGCAGTTCTTC. This encodes CASSLAGGIRSYNEQFF.

The chain combines TRBV15 with TRBJ1-2, with D possibly being TRBD1 (5 bases). This CDR3 has 16 amino acids. Germline CDR1 and CDR2: LNHNV and YYDKDF (reference sequence). Between the trimmed V and J ends, which lost 3 bases and 5 bases, there was a span of 19 bases. The CDR3 coding sequence is TGTGCCACCAGCAGTAGTCCAGGGTCAAAGGGTTATGGCTACACCTTC. Amino acid sequence: CATSSSPGSKGYGYTF.

This clone has more than one count but fewer than ten. This rearrangement joins TRBV6-1 to TRBJ1-5; TRBD1 aligns across 8 bases. CDR3 length: 16 residues. Germline V gene data show CDR1 as MNHNS and CDR2 as SASEGT. V dropped 0 bases and J dropped 6; count of bases not matched to a gene: 7. This chain's CDR3 is CASSEAVDRASQPQHF. The CDR3 DNA reads TGTGCCAGCAGTGAAGCCGTGGACAGGGCTAGTCAGCCCCAGCATTTT.

The rearrangement uses TRBV2 and TRBJ2-1; 12 bases agree with TRBD1. The CDR3 is made up of 15 amino acids. The V segment lost 6 bases and the J segment 9 bases; nucleotides outside the gene matches: 9. CDR1 is SNHLY and CDR2 is FYNNEI in the germline V gene. The CDR3 loop reads CASRLSGTGGGEQFF. The DNA for the CDR3 is TGTGCCAGCAGACTTTCCGGGACAGGGGGCGGTGAGCAGTTCTTC.

The genes are TRBV10-3 and TRBJ1-1; TRBD1 is a possible D gene (6 bases). The CDR3 covers 13 residues. CDR1 is ENHRY and CDR2 is SYGVKD in the germline V gene. Trimming shortened V by 10 bases and J by 0 bases, and 12 bases separated the two germline ends. CDR3 amino acids: CASNRVLNTEAFF. The CDR3 DNA follows: TGTGCCAGCAACAGGGTCTTGAACACTGAAGCTTTCTTT.

The gene calls are TRBV6-5 and TRBJ1-6; D not certain. Germline CDR1 MNHEY, CDR2 SVGAGI. The V end lost 5 bases, the J end lost 2 bases, and 10 bases lay between the germline ends. The CDR3 runs to 15 residues. The CDR3 coding sequence is TGTGCCAGCAGTAGCCGAGGGACCTATAATTCACCCCTCCACTTT. Translating gives CASSSRGTYNSPLHF.

This chain joins TRBV19 and TRBJ1-2; D might be TRBD1 (5 bases). This CDR3 spans 14 amino acids. Germline values: CDR1 LNHDA, CDR2 SQIVND (reference sequence). Trimming cost V 3 bases and J 4 bases, with 12 bases left between them. The CDR3 sequence is CASSMGGSAYGYTF. In DNA, the CDR3 is TGTGCCAGTAGTATGGGGGGTAGCGCCTATGGCTACACCTTC. The complete variable domain, with remaining parts taken from reference TRBV19 and TRBJ1-2, reads DGGITQSPKYLFRKEGQNVTLSCEQNLNHDAMYWYRQDPGQGLRLIYYSQIVNDFQKGDIAEGYSVSREKKESFPLTVTSAQKNPTAFYLCASSMGGSAYGYTFGSGTRLTVV.

The V gene is TRBV13, the J gene TRBJ1-5; D unclear. The CDR3 sequence is 13 residues long. CDR1 PRHDT and CDR2 FYEKMQ come from the germline V gene (reference sequence). V lost 5 bases to trimming and J lost 4 bases, with 9 bases between them. CDR3 DNA sequence: TGTGCCAGCAGCCTCCAGTGGAATCAGCCCCAGCATTTT. Its protein product is CASSLQWNQPQHF.